The rows below give T cell receptor beta chains drawn from one sample of a study of T cell responses to AZD1222 COVID-19 vaccine. This table comes from immunoSEQ multiplex PCR, and its TCRdb copy is limited to in-frame clones, with some not included. The table records 140,000 to 150,000 clones, around 90% of them present only once. The sample here was peripheral blood, taken 28 days after the second dose of the MenACWY control vaccine. These receptor sequences come from an adult who received the MenACWY meningococcal vaccine as a control. Each CDR3 is given with its conserved first and last residue. D genes are given only for firm matches. Size values are once, few and many counts, or a class for expanded clones, and some rows have none.

CASSEERLNSPLHF	TGTGCCAGCAGCGAAGAACGGCTTAATTCACCCCTCCACTTT	TRBV28	TRBJ1-6	.	.	14
CASSSQGAGGELFF	TGTGCCAGCAGCTCGCAGGGGGCGGGCGGGGAGCTGTTTTTT	TRBV7-8	TRBJ2-2	TRBD1	few	14
CASSSPRVHPGNTIYF	TGTGCCAGCAGCTCCCCCCGGGTCCACCCTGGAAACACCATATATTTT	TRBV7-9	TRBJ1-3	.	.	16
CASTSNLANYGYTF	TGTGCCAGCACATCCAACTTGGCGAACTATGGCTACACCTTC	TRBV27	TRBJ1-2	.	.	14
CASSLGVQGSSYNSPLHF	TGTGCCAGCAGCTTAGGAGTTCAGGGGAGCTCCTATAATTCACCCCTCCACTTT	TRBV11-3	TRBJ1-6	.	.	18
CASSQARTGNEKLFF	TGTGCCAGCAGCCAAGCGAGGACAGGGAACGAAAAACTGTTTTTT	TRBV3-1/TRBV3-2	TRBJ1-4	TRBD1	few	15
CASSAANSGNTIYF	TGTGCCAGCAGTGCAGCCAACTCTGGAAACACCATATATTTT	TRBV6-1	TRBJ1-3	.	.	14
CASSSRNRGSPLHF	TGTGCCAGCAGCTCCCGAAACCGGGGTTCACCCCTCCACTTT	TRBV7-2	TRBJ1-6	.	.	14
CASSPWRGTDTQYF	TGCGCCAGCAGCCCCTGGAGGGGCACAGATACGCAGTATTTT	TRBV4-1	TRBJ2-3	.	.	14
CASSEYGYEQYF	TGTGCCAGCAGTGAATATGGATACGAGCAGTACTTC	TRBV6-1	TRBJ2-7	.	.	12
CATSDERIYEQYF	TGTGCCACCAGTGACGAACGGATATACGAGCAGTACTTC	TRBV24-1	TRBJ2-7	.	.	13
CASSIGGQGEQFF	TGTGCCAGTAGTATAGGGGGACAGGGAGAGCAGTTCTTC	TRBV19	TRBJ2-1	TRBD1	.	13
CASSRDSIQPQHF	TGTGCCAGCAGTCGGGACAGCATACAGCCCCAGCATTTT	TRBV28	TRBJ1-5	TRBD1	.	13
CASRGQGNQPQHF	TGCGCCAGCAGGGGCCAGGGTAATCAGCCCCAGCATTTT	TRBV10-1	TRBJ1-5	.	.	13
CASSPPQSNEKLFF	TGTGCCAGCTCACCACCGCAGTCCAATGAAAAACTGTTTTTT	TRBV18	TRBJ1-4	.	.	14
CASSLWQGKETQYF	TGCGCCAGCAGCTTGTGGCAGGGGAAAGAGACCCAGTACTTC	TRBV5-1	TRBJ2-5	.	.	14
CAHRDSYSNQPQHF	TGTGCCCACCGGGACAGCTATAGCAATCAGCCCCAGCATTTT	TRBV6-5	TRBJ1-5	TRBD1	.	14
CASSSQWDRTF	TGTGCCAGCAGCTCCCAATGGGACAGGACCTTC	TRBV7-2	TRBJ1-2	TRBD1	.	11
CASRRDSNQPQHF	TGTGCCAGCAGGCGGGACTCAAATCAGCCCCAGCATTTT	TRBV2	TRBJ1-5	.	.	13
CASSPRTGGWYGYTF	TGTGCCAGCAGTCCACGGACAGGGGGCTGGTATGGCTACACCTTC	TRBV6-5	TRBJ1-2	TRBD1	.	15
CATRPGRTDTQYF	TGCGCCACGAGACCGGGACGCACAGATACGCAGTATTTT	TRBV4-1	TRBJ2-3	.	.	13
CASSADRGHSNQPQHF	TGTGCCAGCAGTGCTGACAGGGGCCATAGCAATCAGCCCCAGCATTTT	TRBV6-1	TRBJ1-5	TRBD1	.	16
CATSSGTTFVDEQFF	TGTGCCACCAGTTCCGGGACCACCTTCGTCGATGAGCAGTTCTTC	TRBV24-1	TRBJ2-1	.	.	15
CASRHKGAKDYSNQPQHF	TGTGCCAGTAGGCATAAAGGGGCCAAAGACTATAGCAATCAGCCCCAGCATTTT	TRBV19	TRBJ1-5	.	.	18